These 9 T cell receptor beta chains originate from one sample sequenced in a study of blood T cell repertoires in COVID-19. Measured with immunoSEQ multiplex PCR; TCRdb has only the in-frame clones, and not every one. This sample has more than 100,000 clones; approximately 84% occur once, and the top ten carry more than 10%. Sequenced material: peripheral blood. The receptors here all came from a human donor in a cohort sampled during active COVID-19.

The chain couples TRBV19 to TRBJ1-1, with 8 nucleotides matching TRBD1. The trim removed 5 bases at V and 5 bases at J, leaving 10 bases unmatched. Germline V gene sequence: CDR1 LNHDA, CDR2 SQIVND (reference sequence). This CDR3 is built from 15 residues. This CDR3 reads CASSSTAGGGTEAFF. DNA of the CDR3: TGTGCCAGTAGTTCAACCGCAGGGGGCGGGACTGAAGCTTTCTTT.

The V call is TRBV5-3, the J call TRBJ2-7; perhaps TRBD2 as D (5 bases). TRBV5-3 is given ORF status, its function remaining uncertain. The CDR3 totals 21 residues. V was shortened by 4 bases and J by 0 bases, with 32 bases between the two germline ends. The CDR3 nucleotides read TGTGCCAGAAGCCCACCCCGGGGTCGGCCTCACTACACAAGGAGCTCCTACGAGCAGTACTTC. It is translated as CARSPPRGRPHYTRSSYEQYF.

In nucleotides, the CDR3 is TGTGCCTGGAGCGAACAGACGGGCACAGATACGCAGTATTTT. Its protein is CAWSEQTGTDTQYF. The chain uses TRBV30 and TRBJ2-3; D is ambiguous. This CDR3 is built from 14 residues. Trimming left V 3 bases short and J 1 base short, with 11 bases between. Per the germline V gene, CDR1 is GTSNPN and CDR2 is SVGIG (reference sequence).

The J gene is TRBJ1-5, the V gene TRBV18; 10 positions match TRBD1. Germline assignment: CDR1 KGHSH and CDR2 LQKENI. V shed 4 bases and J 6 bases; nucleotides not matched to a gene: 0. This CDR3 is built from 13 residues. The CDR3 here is CASSRQGAQPQHF. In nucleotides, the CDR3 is TGTGCCAGCTCACGACAGGGGGCTCAGCCCCAGCATTTT.

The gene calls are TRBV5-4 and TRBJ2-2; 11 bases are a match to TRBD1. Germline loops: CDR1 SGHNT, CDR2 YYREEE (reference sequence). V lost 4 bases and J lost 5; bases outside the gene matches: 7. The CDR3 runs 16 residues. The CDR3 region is CASSAGQGARTGELFF. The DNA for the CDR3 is TGTGCCAGCAGCGCCGGACAGGGGGCGAGGACCGGGGAGCTGTTTTTT. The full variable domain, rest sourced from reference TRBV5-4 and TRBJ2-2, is ETGVTQSPTHLIKTRGQQVTLRCSSQSGHNTVSWYQQALGQGPQFIFQYYREEENGRGNFPPRFSGLQFPNYSSELNVNALELDDSALYLCASSAGQGARTGELFFGEGSRLTVL.

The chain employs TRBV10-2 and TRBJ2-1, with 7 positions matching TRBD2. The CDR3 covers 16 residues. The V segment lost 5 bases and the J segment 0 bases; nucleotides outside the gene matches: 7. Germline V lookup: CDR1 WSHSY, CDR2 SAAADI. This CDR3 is CASSSRGDGSYNEQFF. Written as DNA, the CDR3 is TGCGCCAGCAGTTCCCGGGGGGATGGCTCCTACAATGAGCAGTTCTTC.

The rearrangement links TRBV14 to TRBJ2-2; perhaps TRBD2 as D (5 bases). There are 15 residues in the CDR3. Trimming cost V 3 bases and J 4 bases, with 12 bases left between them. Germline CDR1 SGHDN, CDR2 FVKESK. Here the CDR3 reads CASSHRADRTGELFF. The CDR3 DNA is TGTGCCAGCAGCCACCGAGCGGACCGCACCGGGGAGCTGTTTTTT.

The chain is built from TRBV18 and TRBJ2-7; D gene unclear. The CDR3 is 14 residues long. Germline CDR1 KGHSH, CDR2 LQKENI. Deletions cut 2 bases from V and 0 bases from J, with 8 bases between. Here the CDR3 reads CASSPAAISYEQYF. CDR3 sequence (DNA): TGTGCCAGCTCACCAGCGGCCATCTCCTACGAGCAGTACTTC.

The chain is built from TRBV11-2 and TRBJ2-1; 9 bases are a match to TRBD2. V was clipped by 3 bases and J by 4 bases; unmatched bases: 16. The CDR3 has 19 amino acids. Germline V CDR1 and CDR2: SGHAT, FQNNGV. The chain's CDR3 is CASSFRGRRGGLRYNEQFF. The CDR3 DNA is TGTGCCAGCAGCTTTAGAGGACGGCGGGGGGGCCTCAGGTACAATGAGCAGTTCTTC.